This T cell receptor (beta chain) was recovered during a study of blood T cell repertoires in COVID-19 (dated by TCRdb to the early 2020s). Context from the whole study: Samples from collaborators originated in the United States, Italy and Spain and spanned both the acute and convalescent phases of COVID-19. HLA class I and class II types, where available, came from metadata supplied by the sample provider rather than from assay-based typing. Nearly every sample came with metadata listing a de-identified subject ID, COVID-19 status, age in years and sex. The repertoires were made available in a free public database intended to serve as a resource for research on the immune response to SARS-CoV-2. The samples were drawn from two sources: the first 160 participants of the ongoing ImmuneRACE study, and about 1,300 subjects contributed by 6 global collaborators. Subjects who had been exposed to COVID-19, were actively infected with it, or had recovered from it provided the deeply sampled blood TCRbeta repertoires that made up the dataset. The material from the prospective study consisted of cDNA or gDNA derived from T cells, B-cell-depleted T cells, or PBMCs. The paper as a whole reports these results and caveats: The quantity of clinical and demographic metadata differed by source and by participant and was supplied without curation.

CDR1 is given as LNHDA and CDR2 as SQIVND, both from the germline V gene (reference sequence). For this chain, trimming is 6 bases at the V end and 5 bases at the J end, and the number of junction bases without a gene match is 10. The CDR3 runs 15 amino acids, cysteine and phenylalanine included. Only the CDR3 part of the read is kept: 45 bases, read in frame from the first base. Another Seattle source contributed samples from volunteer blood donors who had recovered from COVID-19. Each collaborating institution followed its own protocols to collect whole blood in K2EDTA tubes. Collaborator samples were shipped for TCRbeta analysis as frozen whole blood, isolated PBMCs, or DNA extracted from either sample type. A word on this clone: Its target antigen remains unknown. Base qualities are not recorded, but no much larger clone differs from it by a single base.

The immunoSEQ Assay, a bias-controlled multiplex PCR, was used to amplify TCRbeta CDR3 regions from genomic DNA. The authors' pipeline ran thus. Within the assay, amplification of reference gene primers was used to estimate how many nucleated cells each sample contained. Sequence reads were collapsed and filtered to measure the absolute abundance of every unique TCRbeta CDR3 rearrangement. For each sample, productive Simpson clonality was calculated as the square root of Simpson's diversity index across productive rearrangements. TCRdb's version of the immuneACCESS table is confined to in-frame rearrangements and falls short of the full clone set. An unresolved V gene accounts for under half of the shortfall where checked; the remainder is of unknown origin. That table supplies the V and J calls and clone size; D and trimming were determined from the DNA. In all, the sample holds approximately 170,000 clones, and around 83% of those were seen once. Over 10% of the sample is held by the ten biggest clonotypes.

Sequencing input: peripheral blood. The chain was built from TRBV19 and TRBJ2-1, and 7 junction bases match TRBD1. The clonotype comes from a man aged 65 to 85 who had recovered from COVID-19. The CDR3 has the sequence CASRLGQEYNNEQFF. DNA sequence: TGTGCCAGTAGACTTGGACAGGAATACAACAATGAGCAGTTCTTC.